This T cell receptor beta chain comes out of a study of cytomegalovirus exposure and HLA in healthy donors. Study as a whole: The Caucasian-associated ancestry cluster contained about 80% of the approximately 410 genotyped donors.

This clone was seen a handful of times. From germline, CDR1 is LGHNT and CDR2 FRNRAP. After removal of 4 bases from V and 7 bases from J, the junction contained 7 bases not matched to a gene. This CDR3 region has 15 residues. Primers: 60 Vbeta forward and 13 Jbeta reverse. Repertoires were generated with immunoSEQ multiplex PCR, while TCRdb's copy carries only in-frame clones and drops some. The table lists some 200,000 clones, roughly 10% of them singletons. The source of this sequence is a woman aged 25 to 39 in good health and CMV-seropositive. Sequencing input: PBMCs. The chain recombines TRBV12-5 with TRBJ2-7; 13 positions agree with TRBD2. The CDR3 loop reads CASGSRTSGRREQYF. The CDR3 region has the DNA TGTGCTAGTGGTTCAAGGACTAGCGGGAGACGAGAGCAGTACTTC.